The 24 T cell receptor beta chains given below trace back to one sample, sequenced in a study of cytomegalovirus exposure and HLA in healthy donors. The primer mix had 60 Vbeta and 13 Jbeta primers. Libraries were prepared by immunoSEQ multiplex PCR; TCRdb keeps only in-frame clonotypes and omits some of them. There are tens of thousands of clones in the sample; about 82% occur only once, and about 1.4% lies in the top ten. What was sequenced was PBMCs. The origin of the receptors is a man younger than 40 in good health and CMV-seronegative.

The sample holds a few counts of this clone. The CDR3 protein is CASSLGRSKSGYGYTF. The CDR3 DNA follows: TGTGCCAGCAGCTTGGGCAGATCTAAGTCTGGATATGGCTACACCTTC. The rearrangement uses TRBV7-2 and TRBJ1-2; D call uncertain. Trimming shortened V by 3 bases and J by 5 bases, and 19 bases separated the two germline ends. This CDR3 spans 16 amino acids. The V gene's germline CDR1 is SGHTA and CDR2 FQGNSA.

This sequence joins TRBV5-1 and TRBJ1-6, with 8 bases matching TRBD1. Germline loops: CDR1 SGHRS, CDR2 YFSETQ. The CDR3 is made up of 14 amino acids. The trim removed 3 bases at V and 8 bases at J, leaving 4 bases unmatched. This CDR3 reads CASSSDRVDSPLHF. The CDR3 DNA sequence: TGCGCCAGCAGCTCGGACAGGGTTGATTCACCCCTCCACTTT.

The chain employs TRBV19 and TRBJ2-5; D is unclear. This CDR3 spans 14 amino acids. V dropped 1 base and J dropped 3 bases, with 9 bases sitting between them. CDR1 is LNHDA and CDR2 is SQIVND in the germline V gene (reference sequence). For the CDR3, the DNA is TGTGCCAGTAGTATAGGGCCAGGCAAAGAGACCCAGTACTTC. Protein product: CASSIGPGKETQYF.

This clone has a handful of counts. The chain carries TRBV2 and TRBJ2-7, with TRBD1 matching over 11 bases. The length of the CDR3 is 14 residues. V was pared by 9 bases and J by 9 bases, with 13 bases of the junction left unmatched. Germline V CDR1 and CDR2: SNHLY, FYNNEI. CDR3 region: CAREGTGGTLRQYF. CDR3 sequence (DNA): TGTGCCAGAGAAGGGACAGGGGGGACCTTGCGGCAGTACTTC.

On this clone itself: Mismatch with germline at one junction end may stem from a read error. The chain is built from TRBV7-7 and TRBJ2-7; 10 nucleotides line up with TRBD1. CDR3 length equals 16 residues. CDR1 SSHAT and CDR2 FNYEAQ come from the germline V gene (reference sequence). This chain's CDR3 is CASSLGTGEYSYEQYF. CDR3 bases: TGTGCTAGCAGCTTAGGGACAGGGGAGTACTCCTACGAGCAGTACTTC.

In this sample, this clone turned up a few times. The chain joins TRBV15 to TRBJ2-1, with 9 bases matching TRBD1. V was clipped by 5 bases and J by 3 bases; unmatched bases: 5. The CDR3 length is 15 residues. Germline V gene sequence: CDR1 LNHNV, CDR2 YYDKDF (reference sequence). The CDR3 protein is CATSRRDRDYNEQFF. CDR3 coding DNA: TGTGCCACCAGCCGGAGGGACAGGGACTACAATGAGCAGTTCTTC.

V usage is TRBV27 and J usage is TRBJ1-1; no clear D gene. Looked up from germline, CDR1 is MNHEY and CDR2 is SMNVEV (reference sequence). The CDR3 extends over 14 amino acids. Between the trimmed V and J ends, which lost 2 bases and 0 bases, there was a span of 7 bases. CDR3 nucleotides: TGTGCCAGCAGTTTAGTAGCACTGAACACTGAAGCTTTCTTT. Translating it yields CASSLVALNTEAFF.

On this clone: The sample has other DNA sequences that encode this CDR3 too. The chain links TRBV2 to TRBJ1-2; the D gene is possibly TRBD1 (5 bases). The CDR3 loop spans 15 amino acids. V was pared by 2 bases and J by 0 bases, with 10 bases between. Germline V gene sequence: CDR1 SNHLY, CDR2 FYNNEI. The CDR3 spells CASSEQGKSNYGYTF. CDR3 DNA: TGTGCCAGCAGTGAACAGGGAAAATCTAACTATGGCTACACCTTC.

The chain has TRBV5-4 and TRBJ2-7; 9 bases fit TRBD1. The V and J ends lost 8 bases and 4 bases, in that order; junction bases with no gene match: 10. The CDR3 runs to 14 residues. From germline, CDR1 is SGHNT and CDR2 YYREEE (reference sequence). CDR3 residues: CASGWDRDGYEQYF. The CDR3 nucleotides are TGTGCCAGTGGATGGGACAGGGACGGGTACGAGCAGTACTTC.

The chain joins TRBV4-2 to TRBJ2-2; D perhaps matches TRBD2 (5 bases). Deletions cut 3 bases from V and 2 bases from J, with 25 bases between. Germline V lookup: CDR1 LGHNA, CDR2 YNFKEQ. This CDR3 has 20 amino acids. The CDR3 DNA reads as TGTGCCAGCAGCCACAAGGAGGCAGCCTACCCGATTAGTAACACCGGGGAGCTGTTTTTT. Amino acid sequence: CASSHKEAAYPISNTGELFF.

This clone has only one observation. V is TRBV18 and J is TRBJ1-1; TRBD1 aligns across 7 bases. This CDR3 spans 16 amino acids. Germline V gene data show CDR1 as KGHSH and CDR2 as LQKENI. V dropped 0 bases and J dropped 5; count of bases not matched to a gene: 9. Here the CDR3 reads CASSPPVGTGETEAFF. The CDR3 coding sequence is TGTGCCAGCTCACCACCGGTGGGAACAGGGGAAACTGAAGCTTTCTTT.

Only one count was recorded for this clone. V gene TRBV30 combines with J gene TRBJ2-6; TRBD1 might be the D (6 bases). V was cut by 5 bases and J by 12 bases, with 11 bases left in between. This CDR3 contains 11 residues. The germline gives CDR1 GTSNPN, CDR2 SVGIG (reference sequence). Here the CDR3 reads CAWSAGAVLTF. The CDR3 DNA reads TGTGCCTGGTCGGCAGGGGCCGTCCTGACTTTC.

This clone occurred a few times. The V gene is TRBV12-5, the J gene TRBJ2-1; 8 bases match TRBD1. Losses at the gene ends were 2 bases for V and 4 bases for J; bases not matched to a gene: 13. The CDR3 extends over 18 amino acids. Germline CDR1 and CDR2: LGHNT and FRNRAP. CDR3 in amino acids: CASGLPPRTGKKYNEQFF. CDR3 nucleotides: TGTGCTAGTGGTTTGCCCCCTCGGACAGGGAAAAAATACAATGAGCAGTTCTTC.

This clone occurred once. J is TRBJ1-5 and V is TRBV7-6; TRBD1 is a possible D gene (5 bases). Per germline, CDR1 SGHVS and CDR2 FNYEAQ. Trimming removed 4 bases from V and 3 bases from J, with 7 bases in between. This CDR3 region has 13 residues. CDR3 in DNA: TGTGCCAGCAGCTCAGGGATCAATCAGCCCCAGCATTTT. Translation: CASSSGINQPQHF.

This rearrangement joins TRBV6-5 to TRBJ2-1; 11 bases agree with TRBD2. J gave up 1 base and V 7 bases, and 3 bases lay outside the gene matches. The CDR3 has 15 amino acids. Germline CDR1 MNHEY, CDR2 SVGAGI. The CDR3 coding sequence is TGTGCCAGCAAAGTAGCGGGGGGGTCCTACAATGAGCAGTTCTTC. It is translated as CASKVAGGSYNEQFF.

The V gene is TRBV2, the J gene TRBJ2-2; D is possibly TRBD2 (6 bases). Trimming took off 7 bases at V and 6 bases at J, with 12 bases between the two ends. CDR1 SNHLY and CDR2 FYNNEI come from the germline V gene. The CDR3 loop spans 13 amino acids. For the CDR3, the DNA is TGTGCCAGCACCCGGAGGGCGTCCGGGGAGCTGTTTTTT. This sequence encodes CASTRRASGELFF.

As DNA, the CDR3 is TGTGCCAGCAGTTCCAGGGGGGATACGCAGTATTTT. Translation gives CASSSRGDTQYF. The chain links TRBV27 to TRBJ2-3; TRBD1 aligns across 7 bases. Trimming at V came to 4 bases and at J to 6 bases, leaving 1 base not matched to a gene. CDR1 and CDR2 from the germline V gene are MNHEY and SMNVEV (reference sequence). The CDR3 consists of 12 residues.

This clone was observed a handful of times. The chain links TRBV6-1 to TRBJ2-3; 10 nucleotides match TRBD1. CDR1 and CDR2 from the germline V gene are MNHNS and SASEGT. V gave up 0 bases and J gave up 4 bases; unmatched junction bases: 4. This CDR3 spans 16 amino acids. The CDR3 loop reads CASSEAGQGKADTQYF. The CDR3 coding sequence is TGTGCCAGCAGTGAAGCGGGACAGGGGAAGGCAGATACGCAGTATTTT.

This sequence joins TRBV28 and TRBJ2-1, with TRBD1 as a possible D gene (6 bases). V gave up 7 bases and J gave up 1 base, with 11 bases separating them. The CDR3 is 14 amino acids. Germline CDR1 reads MDHEN; CDR2 reads SYDVKM. DNA for the CDR3: TGTGCCAGCAACAAAGGGGGATCCTACAATGAGCAGTTCTTC. Translation: CASNKGGSYNEQFF. The variable domain in full, with the rest retrieved from reference TRBV28 and TRBJ2-1, is DVKVTQSSRYLVKRTGEKVFLECVQDMDHENMFWYRQDPGLGLRLIYFSYDVKMKEKGDIPEGYSVSREKKERFSLILESASTNQTSMYLCASNKGGSYNEQFFGPGTRLTVL.

The V and J genes are TRBV18 and TRBJ2-5; D gene unclear. Trimming took 2 bases from V and 0 from J, leaving 4 bases between them. Looked up from germline, CDR1 is KGHSH and CDR2 is LQKENI. This CDR3 comprises 13 residues. In DNA form, the CDR3 reads TGTGCCAGCTCACCATCGTACCAAGAGACCCAGTACTTC. This encodes CASSPSYQETQYF.

The chain joins TRBV29-1 to TRBJ2-3, with 9 positions matching TRBD1. With V trimmed by 7 bases and J by 2 bases, 4 bases remained unmatched. CDR1 and CDR2 (germline): SQVTM, ANQGSEA. CDR3 length: 13 amino acids. The CDR3 nucleotides read TGCAGCGGGGGACAGGGAATCACAGATACGCAGTATTTT. Residues: CSGGQGITDTQYF.

The chain recombines TRBV30 with TRBJ1-1; D not certain. The germline V gene has CDR1 GTSNPN and CDR2 SVGIG (reference sequence). This CDR3 spans 13 amino acids. The V end lost 0 bases, the J end lost 6 bases, and 11 bases lay between the germline ends. The DNA for the CDR3 is TGTGCCTGGAGTGTATTGATGGACTCTGAAGCTTTCTTT. This sequence encodes CAWSVLMDSEAFF. Supplemented by reference TRBV30 and TRBJ1-1, the full variable domain reads SQTIHQWPATLVQPVGSPLSLECTVEGTSNPNLYWYRQAAGRGLQLLFYSVGIGQISSEVPQNLSASRPQDRQFILSSKKLLLSDSGFYLCAWSVLMDSEAFFGQGTRLTVV.

DNA for the CDR3: TGTGCCAGCAGCAGACCGGGACTAGATGCCGAGCAGTACTTC. It specifies CASSRPGLDAEQYF. The rearrangement joins TRBV11-2 to TRBJ2-7, with TRBD2 identical over 8 bases. The junction had 9 bases not matched to a gene; V was cut back by 5 bases and J by 6 bases. The CDR3 loop spans 14 amino acids. Germline CDR1 is SGHAT and CDR2 is FQNNGV. Based on the CDR3 plus reference TRBV11-2 and TRBJ2-7, the full variable domain is EAGVAQSPRYKIIEKRQSVAFWCNPISGHATLYWYQQILGQGPKLLIQFQNNGVVDDSQLPKDRFSAERLKGVDSTLKIQPAKLEDSAVYLCASSRPGLDAEQYFGPGTRLTVT.

The genes are TRBV4-1 and TRBJ2-7; TRBD1 matches at 7 bases. The J segment lost 4 bases and the V segment lost 0 bases, leaving 15 bases of the junction unmatched. Germline V gene sequence: CDR1 MGHRA, CDR2 YSYEKL. CDR3 length: 18 residues. The CDR3 region has the DNA TGCGCCAGCAGCCAAGAGTCGGGAAGGGGACAGAGATTTTACGAGCAGTACTTC. Its translation: CASSQESGRGQRFYEQYF.